The 11 T cell receptor beta chains below all came from one sample that was sequenced in a study of CD8 T cells in ankylosing spondylitis. TCRdb re-analysed the 5' RACE reads in MiXCR, keeping a single row per CDR3 protein. The sample contains hundreds of thousands of distinct CDR3 sequences, roughly a tenth of which appear only once. The sample comprised blood, either unsorted or a sorted T cell fraction (not recorded which). Receptors were obtained from a male donor with ankylosing spondylitis or in good health (not recorded which).

This clonotype was seen at least ten times. This chain links TRBV3-1 with TRBJ1-1, with D tentatively TRBD1 (5 bases). Germline V lookup: CDR1 LGHDT, CDR2 YNNKEL (reference sequence). The ends were cut back, 4 bases at V and 2 bases at J, with 17 bases in the middle. The CDR3 consists of 16 residues. CDR3 nucleotide sequence: TGTGCCAGCAGCCGCATCACGGGGGGGTCAAACACTGAAGCTTTCTTT. Translated: CASSRITGGSNTEAFF. The variable domain in full, completed from reference TRBV3-1 and TRBJ1-1, reads DTAVSQTPKYLVTQMGNDKSIKCEQNLGHDTMYWYKQDSKKFLKIMFSYNNKELIINETVPNRFSPKSPDKAHLNLHINSLELGDSAVYFCASSRITGGSNTEAFFGQGTRLTVV.

This clonotype was picked up many times. V usage is TRBV20-1 and J usage is TRBJ2-1, with 8 bases matching TRBD1. J gave up 12 bases and V 3 bases, and 4 bases lay outside the gene matches. The CDR3 sequence is 11 residues long. Germline V gene sequence: CDR1 DFQATT, CDR2 SNEGSKA (reference sequence). CDR3 nucleotide sequence: TGCAGTGCTAGTGACGGGACAGGGCAGTTCTTC. Translating it yields CSASDGTGQFF.

Many counts were recorded for this clonotype. This chain links TRBV20-1 with TRBJ2-3; D gene unclear. CDR1 and CDR2 (germline): DFQATT, SNEGSKA (reference sequence). This CDR3 contains 12 residues. V lost 5 bases and J 1 base, leaving 7 bases between the germline ends. The CDR3: CSALTRTDTQYF. CDR3 coding DNA: TGCAGTGCTCTGACTCGCACAGATACGCAGTATTTT.

This clonotype was seen more than once but under ten times. A much larger clonotype is one base distant, so this may be a read error. This rearrangement joins TRBV12-3 or TRBV12-4 to TRBJ1-2; D is ambiguous. The length of the CDR3 is 12 residues. The CDR3 DNA reads TGTGCCAGCAGCTACGTGGGTGGCGGCTACCCCTTC. Protein: CASSYVGGGYPF.

Ten or more counts support this clonotype. The gene calls are TRBV6-1 and TRBJ2-7, with D tentatively TRBD2 (6 bases). V was trimmed by 7 bases and J by 6 bases, leaving 16 bases between them. The CDR3 consists of 13 residues. Germline V lookup: CDR1 MNHNS, CDR2 SASEGT. In nucleotides, the CDR3 is TGTGCCAGCACGGCAGGACGGGGACTCGAGCAGTACTTC. Its protein is CASTAGRGLEQYF.

This clonotype was detected ten times or more. The rearrangement links TRBV15 to TRBJ2-1; 8 positions agree with TRBD1. The CDR3 runs 17 residues. Germline CDR1 LNHNV, CDR2 YYDKDF (reference sequence). Unmatched junction bases numbered 12, after V lost 5 bases and J lost 3 bases. The CDR3: CATSGRTGNRLYNEQFF. The DNA of the CDR3 is TGTGCCACCAGCGGGAGGACAGGGAATCGGCTCTACAATGAGCAGTTCTTC.

Of note for this clonotype: A much larger clone sits a single nucleotide away, making a read error possible. The chain carries TRBV29-1 and TRBJ2-3; D is perhaps TRBD1 (5 bases). The germline V and J ends were trimmed by 7 bases and 1 base, with 9 bases remaining between them. The CDR3 extends over 12 amino acids. Germline lookup yields CDR1 SQVTM and CDR2 ANQGSEA. The CDR3 is CSDDRGTDTQYF. As DNA, the CDR3 is TGCAGCGATGACAGAGGCACAGATACGCAGTATTTT.

This clonotype was seen at least ten times. This rearrangement joins TRBV27 to TRBJ2-7; perhaps TRBD2 as D (5 bases). From germline, CDR1 is MNHEY and CDR2 SMNVEV (reference sequence). With 3 bases removed from V and 3 bases from J, the gap between germline ends came to 9 bases. This CDR3 comprises 13 residues. As DNA, the CDR3 is TGTGCCAGCAGTTTGTCCGGGGACTACGAGCAGTACTTC. Amino acid sequence: CASSLSGDYEQYF.

The chain carries TRBV29-1 and TRBJ1-4, with D unclear. The CDR3 sequence is 13 residues long. Trimming shortened V by 4 bases and J by 6 bases, and 12 bases separated the two germline ends. Germline V gene sequence: CDR1 SQVTM, CDR2 ANQGSEA. The CDR3 protein is CSVVSSSYEKLFF. CDR3 coding DNA: TGCAGCGTTGTTTCGTCCAGCTATGAAAAACTGTTTTTT.

This clonotype occurred many times. The rearrangement joins TRBV6-1 to TRBJ1-1; D remains unclear. Germline V lookup: CDR1 MNHNS, CDR2 SASEGT. This CDR3 has 13 amino acids. V gave up 2 bases and J gave up 6 bases, with 10 bases separating them. The CDR3 sequence: CASSEPGRPEAFF. CDR3 in DNA: TGTGCCAGCAGTGAACCCGGGAGGCCTGAAGCTTTCTTT.

V gene TRBV30 combines with J gene TRBJ1-2; 9 positions match TRBD1. This CDR3 spans 11 amino acids. Per the germline V gene, CDR1 is GTSNPN and CDR2 is SVGIG (reference sequence). V gave up 5 bases and J gave up 13 bases; unmatched junction bases: 8. The CDR3 DNA reads as TGTGCCTGGGGGGACAGGGAGGATTGCACCTTC. It encodes CAWGDREDCTF.